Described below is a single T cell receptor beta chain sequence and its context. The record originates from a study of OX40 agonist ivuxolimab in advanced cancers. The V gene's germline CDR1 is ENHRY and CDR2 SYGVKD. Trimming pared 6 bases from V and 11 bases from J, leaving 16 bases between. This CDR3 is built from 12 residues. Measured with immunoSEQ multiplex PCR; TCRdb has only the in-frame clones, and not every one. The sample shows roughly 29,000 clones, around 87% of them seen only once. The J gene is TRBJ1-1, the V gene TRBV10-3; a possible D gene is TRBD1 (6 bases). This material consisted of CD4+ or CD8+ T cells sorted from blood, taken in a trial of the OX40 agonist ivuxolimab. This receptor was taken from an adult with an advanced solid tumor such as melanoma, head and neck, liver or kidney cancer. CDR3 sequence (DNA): TGTGCCATCAGGGACAGACTTTCCGGGGCTTTCTTT. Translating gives CAIRDRLSGAFF.